This TCR beta chain was observed in a study of human T cells and chemical hapten exposure. Study-wide background: The sensitizer, 2% DPC, was used on around 2 cm by around 2 cm of upper inner arm skin. Whole-study findings and limits: With regard to DPC sensitization, TCRs above 1 in 1000 frequency did not change. Controls formed significantly fewer large CDR3 similarity clusters than expanded TCRs did. Counts of expanded TCRs at PT1 were positively correlated with patch test score.

Stated time point: pre-sensitization, week 0. Treatment: therapeutic diphenylcyclopropenone sensitization with weekly scalp DPC. The V gene lost 7 bases and the J gene lost 2 bases, with 14 bases spanning the gap. There are 14 residues in the CDR3. This clonotype was observed at least ten times. The antigen is not known. Each CDR3 protein gets one entry after TCRdb re-called the RACE reads with MiXCR. The sample consists of roughly 100,000 distinct CDR3 sequences, around 12% of them appearing once. This clonotype was sampled from a woman in her fifties or sixties with alopecia areata. Some clones in this sample may be carry-over from other donors' samples. The J gene is TRBJ1-1, the V gene TRBV12-3 or TRBV12-4; TRBD1 might be the D (5 bases). This material consisted of whole blood, taken in connection with sensitization to the hapten diphenylcyclopropenone (DPC). The CDR3 coding sequence is TGTGCCAGCACCGCCGACGGACATAACACTGAAGCTTTCTTT. Encoded protein: CASTADGHNTEAFF.